This T cell receptor (beta chain) comes out of a study of blood T cell repertoires in COVID-19. Study-wide context: Sites in the United States, Italy and Spain provided acute and convalescent COVID-19 samples. T cells, B-cell-depleted T cells, or PBMCs provided the cDNA or gDNA that served as material.

This CDR3 comprises 16 residues. Germline V gene data show CDR1 as SGHNT and CDR2 as YYREEE (reference sequence). Source study methods: It was from reference gene primer amplification that nucleated cell counts were estimated. Only in-frame clones appear in the TCRdb table, and some are missing; sequencing was by immunoSEQ multiplex PCR. V and J calls and clone size are copied from that table; D and trimming were computed from the DNA. The sample records 72,000 or so clones, 75% to 95% being singletons. What was sequenced was peripheral blood. This sequence was found in a woman older than 75 with acute or convalescent COVID-19. The chain is built from TRBV5-4 and TRBJ2-2, with D possibly matching TRBD2 (6 bases). The CDR3 DNA reads as TGTGCACATGCACGGGACTCCCAAGGTGGCACCGGGGAGCTGTTTTTT. This sequence encodes CAHARDSQGGTGELFF.